This TCR beta chain derives from a study of CD8+ T cells in alopecia areata. Per germline, CDR1 MNHEY and CDR2 SVGAGI. V lost 5 bases, J lost 5 bases, and 8 bases lay in between. This CDR3 is built from 12 residues. Noted treatment: oral pan-JAK inhibitor, 5-10 mg twice daily. Extracted from the samples, RNA was reverse transcribed into cDNA to serve as the sequencing template. This table comes from immunoSEQ multiplex PCR, and its TCRdb copy is limited to in-frame clones, with some not included. This table has about 40,000 clones, around 90% appearing once. The receptor comes from a human donor with alopecia areata. The sample consisted of CD8+ T cells sorted from blood, taken at week 24, from a patient treated with tofacitinib. The V call is TRBV6-5, the J call TRBJ2-3, with D unresolved. The CDR3 DNA is TGTGCCAGCAGTCCTACTCGAGATACGCAGTATTTT. Encoded protein: CASSPTRDTQYF.